These T cell receptor beta chains were read from a single sample in a study of spatial heterogeneity in lung cancer. MiXCR, run by TCRdb on the 5' RACE reads, gives a single entry per CDR3 protein. The table has about 48,000 distinct CDR3 sequences, under 6% seen once. The input for sequencing was PBMCs, taken at surgery. These receptors all stem from a male donor with early-stage non-small cell lung cancer. CDR3s include the opening cysteine and the closing phenylalanine or tryptophan. The D gene is left open where the match is weak. Rows give clone size only sometimes, using once, few, many, or a class for an expanded clone.

J gene	V gene	D gene	CDR3 length	clone size	CDR3 protein	CDR3 DNA
TRBJ2-7	TRBV4-3	TRBD1	15	few	CASSQGDSWPSEQYF	TGCGCCAGCAGCCAAGGGGACAGTTGGCCGTCCGAGCAGTACTTC
TRBJ2-5	TRBV6-5	NA	14	many	CASSSFSGQETQYF	TGTGCCAGCAGTTCCTTTAGCGGTCAAGAGACCCAGTACTTC
TRBJ2-7	TRBV7-9	NA	14	many	CASSPVQGNHEQYF	TGTGCCAGCAGCCCCGTACAGGGTAACCACGAGCAGTACTTC
TRBJ1-2	TRBV5-5	NA	15	many	CASSSSSRRDRGYTF	TGTGCCAGCAGCTCCTCCTCTCGCAGGGATCGTGGCTACACCTTC
TRBJ2-3	TRBV20-1	NA	13	NA	CSARDSVTDTQYF	TGCAGTGCTAGGGATAGCGTAACAGATACGCAGTATTTT
TRBJ2-1	TRBV5-1	NA	13	many	CASSLAGLDEQFF	TGCGCCAGCAGCTTGGCCGGGCTAGATGAGCAGTTCTTC
TRBJ1-4	TRBV10-3	NA	13	many	CAIREEVGEKLFF	TGTGCCATCAGAGAAGAGGTGGGGGAAAAACTGTTTTTT
TRBJ1-1	TRBV6-5	NA	13	many	CASRPDSTYEAFF	TGTGCCAGCAGACCAGACAGTACCTATGAAGCTTTCTTT
TRBJ2-7	TRBV20-1	TRBD1	14	NA	CSARDRQGFYEQYF	TGCAGTGCTAGAGACCGACAGGGTTTCTACGAGCAGTACTTC
TRBJ2-1	TRBV4-2	NA	16	many	CASSLIRDPTYNEQFF	TGTGCCAGCAGCCTTATCCGGGACCCGACCTACAATGAGCAGTTCTTC
TRBJ2-3	TRBV10-3	TRBD2	16	many	CAGGSGASGRSDTQYF	TGTGCCGGAGGATCAGGGGCTAGCGGGAGATCAGATACGCAGTATTTT
TRBJ2-1	TRBV12-3/TRBV12-4	NA	16	NA	CASSLRGPRSAVEQFF	TGTGCCAGCAGTTTACGGGGGCCAAGGTCCGCCGTTGAGCAGTTCTTC
TRBJ2-7	TRBV15	NA	17	many	CATSRDESRLSSYEQYF	TGTGCCACCAGCAGAGATGAGAGCAGGCTAAGCTCCTACGAGCAGTACTTC
TRBJ2-7	TRBV20-1	TRBD1	14	few	CSAERRQGQHEQYF	TGCAGTGCTGAAAGACGACAGGGGCAGCACGAGCAGTACTTC
TRBJ2-7	TRBV12-3/TRBV12-4	TRBD2	16	many	CASTPPGGGGLTEQYF	TGTGCCAGCACCCCTCCCGGGGGGGGAGGGCTGACGGAGCAGTACTTC
TRBJ2-1	TRBV6-5	TRBD2	15	NA	CASSRGLAGVNEQFF	TGTGCCAGCAGCCGGGGACTAGCGGGAGTCAATGAGCAGTTCTTC